This TCR beta chain derives from a study of cytomegalovirus exposure and HLA in healthy donors. The table came from immunoSEQ multiplex PCR; TCRdb's copy has only in-frame clones and leaves some out. The repertoire holds over 85,000 clones, with 85% to 95% as singletons. V was pared by 5 bases and J by 5 bases, with 9 bases between. Germline CDR1 and CDR2: SEHNR and FQNEAQ (reference sequence). The CDR3 has 13 amino acids. The rearrangement joins TRBV7-9 to TRBJ2-2; D not certain. Sequenced sample: PBMCs. The receptor's source is a woman aged 18-29 years in good health and CMV-seronegative. The CDR3 DNA reads TGTGCCAGCAGCCCGACTTCGACCGGGGAGCTGTTTTTT. Translated, it gives CASSPTSTGELFF.